A selection of T cell receptor beta chains follows, all from one sample in a study of blood T cell repertoires in COVID-19. The data were produced by immunoSEQ multiplex PCR, yet TCRdb's version contains in-frame clones alone and is incomplete. The sample shows a few hundred thousand clones, 84% of them seen only once. Material for sequencing was peripheral blood. The source of these receptors is a woman aged 80 or older with active or convalescent COVID-19. The CDR3 runs from the conserved cysteine through the conserved F or W. D genes are given only for firm matches. Not every row has a clone size; where given, it reads once, few, many or a size class.

clone size,V gene,J gene,D gene,CDR3 protein,CDR3 DNA
.,TRBV11-2,TRBJ2-4,.,CASSLDPENIQYF,TGTGCCAGCAGCTTAGATCCAGAAAACATTCAGTACTTC
.,TRBV7-2,TRBJ1-5,.,CASRQGSSNQPQHF,TGTGCCAGCAGACAGGGCTCCAGCAATCAGCCCCAGCATTTT
.,TRBV9,TRBJ2-3,.,CASSVVANPLDTQYF,TGTGCCAGCAGCGTAGTAGCGAACCCTTTGGATACGCAGTATTTT
.,TRBV12-3/TRBV12-4,TRBJ1-6,.,CASSGQVNSPLHF,TGTGCCAGCAGTGGACAAGTAAATTCACCCCTCCACTTT
.,TRBV7-2,TRBJ2-7,TRBD2,CASSYPGLAGGSYEQYF,TGTGCCAGCAGCTACCCGGGACTAGCGGGCGGATCCTACGAGCAGTACTTC
.,TRBV7-2,TRBJ2-1,.,CASSLGLSSYNEQFF,TGTGCCAGCAGCTTAGGCCTAAGCTCCTACAATGAGCAGTTCTTC
.,TRBV7-3,TRBJ2-1,TRBD1,CASSLGTGVITYNEQFF,TGTGCCAGCAGCCTAGGGACAGGGGTTATTACCTACAATGAGCAGTTCTTC
once,TRBV12-2,TRBJ1-2,.,CASRSRGRGRANYGYTF,TGTGCAAGTCGCTCCCGCGGCAGGGGGCGAGCTAACTATGGCTACACCTTC
.,TRBV11-2,TRBJ2-7,TRBD1,CASSNTDRGNYEQYF,TGTGCCAGCAGCAATACGGACAGGGGTAATTACGAGCAGTACTTC
.,TRBV4-2,TRBJ2-7,.,CASSQEAQLAYEQYF,TGTGCCAGCAGCCAAGAGGCCCAGCTAGCCTACGAGCAGTACTTC
.,TRBV5-1,TRBJ2-1,TRBD1,CASSGGQGAFSSYNEQFF,TGCGCCAGCAGCGGGGGACAGGGGGCCTTTTCCTCCTACAATGAGCAGTTCTTC
.,TRBV5-1,TRBJ2-7,.,CASSLVGGNSYEQYF,TGCGCCAGCAGCTTGGTAGGGGGAAACTCCTACGAGCAGTACTTC
.,TRBV7-3,TRBJ2-3,.,CASSPLLLDTQYF,TGTGCCAGCAGCCCACTCCTGCTGGATACGCAGTATTTT
.,TRBV18,TRBJ2-7,TRBD2,CASSLAGGTYEQYF,TGTGCCAGCTCACTAGCGGGGGGCACCTACGAGCAGTACTTC
.,TRBV29-1,TRBJ2-1,.,CSVEWGLGPDEQFF,TGCAGCGTTGAATGGGGCCTGGGGCCCGATGAGCAGTTCTTC
.,TRBV27,TRBJ1-4,.,CASSLSGRNEKLFF,TGTGCCAGCAGTTTATCCGGGAGGAATGAAAAACTGTTTTTT